This T cell receptor beta chain was captured in a study of PD-L1 blockade in urothelial cancer. Sequencing was performed with immunoSEQ multiplex PCR; in TCRdb, only in-frame clones are kept and a portion is missing. The sample carries more than 95,000 clones, 86% recorded once. The CDR3 covers 15 residues. The V gene lost 6 bases and the J gene lost 1 base, with 16 bases spanning the gap. Germline V gives CDR1 MNHEY, CDR2 SMNVEV (reference sequence). Described time point: peripheral blood 6 weeks after treatment start. For each patient, 1 to 8 samples were obtained, pretreatment and on-treatment. This clone occurred a few times. Antigen specificity is unknown. Overall study findings and caveats: Below-median blood TCR clonality before treatment forecast better survival.

The chain is built from TRBV27 and TRBJ2-7; a possible D gene is TRBD1 (6 bases). The material sequenced was PBMCs, taken around atezolizumab (anti-PD-L1) treatment. The receptor was derived from a man aged 45 to 65 with urothelial cancer. Here the CDR3 reads CASSPNLQGSYEQYF. CDR3 nucleotide sequence: TGTGCCAGCAGCCCAAACCTACAGGGATCCTACGAGCAGTACTTC.